This T cell receptor beta chain appears in the sequencing data of a study of control samples from healthy donors and cancer patients. Germline-derived CDR1 and CDR2 are MDHEN and SYDVKM. Trimming stripped 4 bases from V and 2 bases from J, with 8 bases between. The CDR3 totals 13 residues. Assay used: immunoSEQ multiplex PCR; TCRdb lists only in-frame clones, some missing. The sample has 400,000 to 500,000 clones, about 93% seen once. This receptor was obtained from a man aged 40-49 years with head and neck cancer. This chain connects TRBV28 to TRBJ1-1; no definite D call. Sequenced sample: PBMCs. CDR3 coding DNA: TGTGCCAGCAGTTGGAAGGGTAACACTGAAGCTTTCTTT. As protein: CASSWKGNTEAFF.